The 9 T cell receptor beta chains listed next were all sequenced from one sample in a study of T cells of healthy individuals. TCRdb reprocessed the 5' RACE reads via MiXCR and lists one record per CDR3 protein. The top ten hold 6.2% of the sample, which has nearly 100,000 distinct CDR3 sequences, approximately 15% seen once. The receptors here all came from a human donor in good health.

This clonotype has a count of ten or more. The CDR3 sequence: CSVESNRGLAGANVLTF. CDR3 bases: TGCAGCGTTGAGTCGAACAGGGGGTTGGCGGGGGCCAACGTCCTGACTTTC. J is TRBJ2-6 and V is TRBV29-1, with TRBD1 identical over 8 bases. The junction had 11 bases not matched to a gene; V was cut back by 3 bases and J by 4 bases. CDR3 length equals 17 residues. CDR1 and CDR2 (germline): SQVTM, ANQGSEA.

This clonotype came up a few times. The chain's CDR3 is CASSAETVFYGYTF. CDR3 sequence (DNA): TGTGCCAGCAGCGCGGAGACAGTATTCTATGGCTACACCTTC. The gene calls are TRBV5-5 and TRBJ1-2; D perhaps matches TRBD1 (5 bases). Germline CDR1 SGHKS, CDR2 YYEKEE (reference sequence). V was clipped by 4 bases and J by 4 bases, with 14 bases between them. The CDR3 runs 14 residues.

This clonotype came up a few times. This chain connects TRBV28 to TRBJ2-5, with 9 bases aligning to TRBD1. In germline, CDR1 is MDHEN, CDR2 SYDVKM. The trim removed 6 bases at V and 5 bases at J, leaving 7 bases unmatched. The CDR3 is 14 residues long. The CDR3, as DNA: TGTGCCAGCAGCTCTCTAGACAGGGGGGAGACCCAGTACTTC. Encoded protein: CASSSLDRGETQYF.

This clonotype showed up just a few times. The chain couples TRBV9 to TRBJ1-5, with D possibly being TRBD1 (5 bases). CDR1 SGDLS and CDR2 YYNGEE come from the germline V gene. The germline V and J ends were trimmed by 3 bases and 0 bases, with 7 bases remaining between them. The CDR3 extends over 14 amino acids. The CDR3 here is CASSADSSNQPQHF. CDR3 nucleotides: TGTGCCAGCAGCGCAGACAGTAGCAATCAGCCCCAGCATTTT.

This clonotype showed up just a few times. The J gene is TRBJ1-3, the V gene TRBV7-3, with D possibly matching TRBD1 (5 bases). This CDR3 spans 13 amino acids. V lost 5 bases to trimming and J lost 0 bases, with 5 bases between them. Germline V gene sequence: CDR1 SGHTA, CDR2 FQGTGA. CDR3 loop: CASSGASGNTIYF. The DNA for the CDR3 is TGTGCCAGCAGCGGGGCCTCTGGAAACACCATATATTTT.

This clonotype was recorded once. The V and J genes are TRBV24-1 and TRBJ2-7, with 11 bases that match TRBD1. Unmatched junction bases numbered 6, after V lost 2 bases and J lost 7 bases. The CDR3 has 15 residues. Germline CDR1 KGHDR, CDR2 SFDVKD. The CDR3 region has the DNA TGTGCCACCAGTGATTCCGGGACAGGGGGTGTGGAGCAGTACTTC. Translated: CATSDSGTGGVEQYF.

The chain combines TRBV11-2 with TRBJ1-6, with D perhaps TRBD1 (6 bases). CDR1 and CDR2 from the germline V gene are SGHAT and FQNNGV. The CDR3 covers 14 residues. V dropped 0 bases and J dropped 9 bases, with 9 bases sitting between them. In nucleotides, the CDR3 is TGTGCCAGCAGCTTAGAACAGGGCAGTTCACCCCTCCACTTT. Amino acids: CASSLEQGSSPLHF.

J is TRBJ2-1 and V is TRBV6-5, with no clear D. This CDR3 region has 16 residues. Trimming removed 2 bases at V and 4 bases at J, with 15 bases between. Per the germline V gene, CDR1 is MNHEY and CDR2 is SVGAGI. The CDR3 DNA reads TGTGCCAGCAGTTACCCCGGTGGCACGAGTTACAATGAGCAGTTCTTC. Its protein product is CASSYPGGTSYNEQFF.

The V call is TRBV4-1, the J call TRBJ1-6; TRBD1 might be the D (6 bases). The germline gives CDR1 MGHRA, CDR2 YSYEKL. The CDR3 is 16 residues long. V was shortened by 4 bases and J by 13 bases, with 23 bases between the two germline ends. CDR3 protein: CASSPPPGHGVGPLHF. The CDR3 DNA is TGCGCCAGCAGCCCCCCCCCGGGACACGGGGTTGGGCCCCTCCACTTT.